The present TCR beta chain was sequenced within a study of read filtering for tumor transcriptome and immune sequencing. Study summary: Transcriptome libraries were built from DNase-treated RNA.

Findings of the study overall: IR-seq captured clonotypes deeper and more reliably than RNA-seq. Without single-read clonotypes, shared clonotype proportions correlated more between IR-seq and RNA-seq.

This clonotype was seen repeatedly, ten times or more. Its cognate antigen is unknown. This library used about 400 ng RNA and molecular barcoded adaptors spanning alpha/delta and beta/gamma chains. Via MiXCR, TCRdb re-called the reads, giving one row per CDR3 protein. The sample has 100,000 to 150,000 distinct CDR3 sequences; over 10% are singletons. Bone marrow was sampled from every patient at the time of active disease. The germline V and J ends were trimmed by 1 base and 1 base, with 13 bases remaining between them. This CDR3 is built from 15 residues. CDR1 DFQATT and CDR2 SNEGSKA come from the germline V gene (reference sequence).

The rearrangement links TRBV20-1 to TRBJ1-1; D gene ambiguous. Sequenced: a population of CD138-negative cells sorted from bone marrow. The TCR sequence derives from a donor at least 40 years old with multiple myeloma. The CDR3 DNA reads TGCAGTGCTAGAGGGGTACGTCAGACGAACACTGAAGCTTTCTTT. Translation gives CSARGVRQTNTEAFF.